This TCR beta chain was recorded in a study of identical twins. Whole-study findings and limits: Abundant beta clonotypes from cord blood had fewer insertions, unlike memory repertoires, which showed none. Out-of-frame alpha sequences common to twins exhibited a surplus of low generation probability.

Via MiXCR, TCRdb re-called the 5' RACE reads, giving one row per CDR3 protein. Here the sample spans under 500,000 distinct CDR3 sequences, over 11% being singletons. Germline CDR1 is WSHSY and CDR2 is SAAADI. The CDR3 sequence is 17 residues long. Losses at the gene ends were 4 bases for V and 3 bases for J; bases not matched to a gene: 9. There are a few counts of this clonotype. No antigen is known for it. These same data were also listed under a study on yellow fever vaccine responses in identical twins. Turning to that study: On the reported evidence, twins' vaccine T cell responses seemed partly convergent and partly personalized.

Sequenced: CD4+ T cells sorted from blood. This clonotype was obtained from a woman between 18 and 30 years old in good health. The chain joins TRBV10-2 to TRBJ2-3; 11 bases are shared with TRBD2. CDR3 residues: CASSGLAGGRWTDTQYF. In DNA, the CDR3 is TGCGCCAGCAGTGGGCTAGCGGGAGGCCGCTGGACAGATACGCAGTATTTT.